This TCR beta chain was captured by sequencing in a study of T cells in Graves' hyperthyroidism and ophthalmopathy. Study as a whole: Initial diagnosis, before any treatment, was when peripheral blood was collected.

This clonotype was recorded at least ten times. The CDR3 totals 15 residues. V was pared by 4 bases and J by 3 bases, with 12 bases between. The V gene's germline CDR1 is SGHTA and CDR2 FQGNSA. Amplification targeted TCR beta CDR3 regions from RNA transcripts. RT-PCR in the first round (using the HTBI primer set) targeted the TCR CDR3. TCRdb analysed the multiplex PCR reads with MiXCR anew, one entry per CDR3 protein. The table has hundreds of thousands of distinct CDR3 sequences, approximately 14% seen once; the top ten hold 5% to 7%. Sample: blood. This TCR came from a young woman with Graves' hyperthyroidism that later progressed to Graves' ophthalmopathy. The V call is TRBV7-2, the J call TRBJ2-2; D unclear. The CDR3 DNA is TGTGCCAGCAGCTCCTACCGTCCCGACACCGGGGAGCTGTTTTTT. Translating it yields CASSSYRPDTGELFF.